Listed below are T cell receptor beta chains from one sample, sequenced in a study of control samples from healthy donors and cancer patients. Using immunoSEQ multiplex PCR, the repertoire was profiled, and TCRdb retains in-frame clones only, with some absent. The profile shows roughly 95,000 clones, about 90% of them singletons. Source material: blood. These receptors were obtained from a young man in good health. The CDR3 runs from the conserved cysteine through the conserved F or W. The D gene is left open where the match is weak. Expanded clones get a size class; other rows say once, few or many, or leave the size out.

. | . | TRBJ2-7 | TRBV12-3/TRBV12-4 | CASSEQDYEQYF | TGTGCCAGCAGTGAACAGGACTACGAGCAGTACTTC
. | . | TRBJ2-7 | TRBV28 | CASSSVAVSYEQYF | TGTGCCAGCAGTTCTGTAGCGGTGAGCTACGAGCAGTACTTC
TRBD1 | . | TRBJ1-2 | TRBV30 | CAWSVAGQRPNYGYTF | TGTGCCTGGAGTGTAGCGGGACAGAGACCTAACTATGGCTACACCTTC
TRBD2 | . | TRBJ2-3 | TRBV5-1 | CASSQGLAGGGDTQYF | TGCGCCAGCAGCCAGGGACTAGCGGGGGGAGGAGATACGCAGTATTTT
TRBD1 | . | TRBJ2-3 | TRBV29-1 | CSVGGRGRTDTQYF | TGCAGCGTTGGGGGCAGGGGGCGCACAGATACGCAGTATTTT
. | . | TRBJ2-7 | TRBV30 | CAWSPRDSQIYEQYF | TGTGCCTGGAGCCCCCGGGACTCCCAGATTTACGAGCAGTACTTC
. | . | TRBJ1-5 | TRBV30 | CAWATDTNQPQHF | TGTGCCTGGGCGACAGATACCAATCAGCCCCAGCATTTT
. | once | TRBJ2-7 | TRBV11-2 | CASSLLSPYEQYF | TGTGCCAGCAGCTTACTTTCTCCCTACGAGCAGTACTTC
. | . | TRBJ2-4 | TRBV6-1 | CASSDLAGAAIDIQYF | TGTGCCAGCAGTGATCTTGCGGGGGCGGCCATAGACATTCAGTACTTC
TRBD2 | . | TRBJ2-3 | TRBV7-6 | CASSPRPWTSGSDTQYF | TGTGCCAGCAGCCCCCGCCCCTGGACTAGCGGATCAGATACGCAGTATTTT
. | . | TRBJ2-3 | TRBV7-2 | CASSLARGSDDTQYF | TGTGCCAGCAGCTTAGCGCGTGGTAGTGATGATACGCAGTATTTT
. | . | TRBJ2-1 | TRBV6-1 | CASSEAHPTNEQFF | TGTGCCAGCAGTGAAGCGCATCCGACCAATGAGCAGTTCTTC
. | . | TRBJ2-7 | TRBV19 | CASSFQLKQYF | TGTGCCAGTAGCTTCCAACTGAAGCAGTACTTC
TRBD1 | . | TRBJ2-5 | TRBV9 | CASSGGLQGELQETQYF | TGTGCCAGCAGCGGCGGCCTACAGGGGGAATTACAAGAGACCCAGTACTTC
TRBD2 | . | TRBJ2-7 | TRBV7-2 | CASSQYGTSGAYEQYF | TGTGCCAGCAGCCAGTACGGGACTAGCGGAGCCTACGAGCAGTACTTC
TRBD2 | . | TRBJ2-4 | TRBV2 | CASRAGLAGTQYF | TGTGCCAGCAGGGCGGGACTAGCGGGAACCCAGTACTTC
TRBD1 | . | TRBJ1-1 | TRBV30 | CAWSVVQGGNTEAFF | TGTGCCTGGAGTGTCGTGCAGGGGGGTAACACTGAAGCTTTCTTT
TRBD2 | . | TRBJ2-5 | TRBV11-2 | CASSSITGTSGTQYF | TGTGCCAGCAGCTCCATAACCGGGACTAGCGGGACCCAGTACTTC
TRBD1 | . | TRBJ2-1 | TRBV18 | CASSIYSSGTGGSYNEQFF | TGTGCCAGCTCAATTTACTCGTCCGGGACAGGGGGATCATACAATGAGCAGTTCTTC
TRBD1 | . | TRBJ2-5 | TRBV11-2 | CASSTGARDRGQETQYF | TGTGCCAGCAGCACCGGCGCGAGGGACAGGGGGCAGGAGACCCAGTACTTC
. | . | TRBJ2-7 | TRBV27 | CASSFNSPYEQYF | TGTGCCAGCAGTTTCAACAGCCCCTACGAGCAGTACTTC
. | . | TRBJ1-5 | TRBV10-3 | CAISELGGTGNQPQHF | TGTGCCATCAGTGAGTTGGGAGGGACGGGCAATCAGCCCCAGCATTTT
. | . | TRBJ2-6 | TRBV6-5 | CASRKQGFGANVLTF | TGTGCCAGCAGAAAACAGGGCTTCGGGGCCAACGTCCTGACTTTC
. | . | TRBJ1-1 | TRBV27 | CASSSRTFDTEAFF | TGTGCCAGCAGTTCCCGGACGTTTGACACTGAAGCTTTCTTT
. | . | TRBJ2-7 | TRBV3-1/TRBV3-2 | CATLDRLSYEQYF | TGTGCCACCCTAGACAGACTCTCCTACGAGCAGTACTTC
. | . | TRBJ2-5 | TRBV27 | CASSLSGIRKTLQETQYF | TGTGCCAGCAGTTTATCGGGAATTCGAAAAACCCTCCAAGAGACCCAGTACTTC
. | . | TRBJ2-1 | TRBV5-1 | CASSRTVNNEQFF | TGCGCCAGCAGCAGGACGGTTAACAATGAGCAGTTCTTC
TRBD1 | . | TRBJ2-5 | TRBV12-3/TRBV12-4 | CASRRQGETQYF | TGTGCCAGCAGACGACAGGGAGAGACCCAGTACTTC
. | . | TRBJ2-3 | TRBV19 | CASRDQGTSQNTQYF | TGTGCCAGTAGGGACCAAGGGACTTCACAAAATACGCAGTATTTT
. | . | TRBJ1-3 | TRBV11-2 | CASSLDLSGNTIYF | TGTGCCAGCAGCTTAGATCTCTCTGGAAACACCATATATTTT
. | . | TRBJ2-1 | TRBV7-6 | CASSREDAGFEGNEQFF | TGTGCCAGCAGCAGAGAGGACGCGGGGTTCGAAGGAAATGAGCAGTTCTTC
. | . | TRBJ2-3 | TRBV6-1 | CASSGGRLPATDTQYF | TGTGCCAGCAGTGGGGGTCGGTTGCCCGCCACAGATACGCAGTATTTT
TRBD1 | . | TRBJ2-1 | TRBV5-1 | CASSLEPTGGAYNEQFF | TGCGCCAGCAGCTTGGAACCTACAGGGGGCGCTTACAATGAGCAGTTCTTC
. | . | TRBJ1-1 | TRBV5-1 | CASSLVVSQNTEAFF | TGCGCCAGCAGCTTGGTGGTCAGCCAGAACACTGAAGCTTTCTTT
. | few | TRBJ1-1 | TRBV2 | CASKGMGSTEAFF | TGTGCCAGCAAAGGTATGGGAAGCACTGAAGCTTTCTTT
. | . | TRBJ1-2 | TRBV7-9 | CASSELVGYTF | TGTGCCAGCAGCGAGCTCGTGGGCTACACCTTC
. | . | TRBJ1-1 | TRBV5-1 | CASSLANLGGTEAFF | TGCGCCAGCAGCTTGGCTAACCTGGGGGGCACTGAAGCTTTCTTT
TRBD1 | . | TRBJ1-2 | TRBV11-3 | CASSSGQGEGYGYTF | TGTGCCAGCAGCTCCGGACAGGGAGAAGGCTATGGCTACACCTTC
. | once | TRBJ2-4 | TRBV9 | CASSVGWDLKNIQYF | TGTGCCAGCAGCGTAGGGTGGGACTTAAAAAACATTCAGTACTTC
. | . | TRBJ2-1 | TRBV10-1 | CASSDRLTGPYNEQFF | TGCGCCAGCAGTGATCGACTAACCGGGCCCTACAATGAGCAGTTCTTC
. | few | TRBJ1-1 | TRBV7-9 | CASSLTGPAEAFF | TGTGCCAGCAGCTTAACAGGGCCTGCTGAAGCTTTCTTT
. | . | TRBJ1-5 | TRBV6-5 | CASSPQMGPNQPQHF | TGTGCCAGCAGTCCCCAGATGGGGCCCAATCAGCCCCAGCATTTT
. | . | TRBJ2-1 | TRBV30 | CAWSVRGRGQRYNEQFF | TGTGCCTGGAGTGTACGGGGTCGGGGGCAGCGTTACAATGAGCAGTTCTTC
. | . | TRBJ1-2 | TRBV2 | CASSESVGYTF | TGTGCCAGCAGTGAATCGGTGGGCTACACCTTC
. | . | TRBJ2-2 | TRBV4-1 | CASIPVLAANTGELFF | TGCGCCAGCATCCCTGTTCTAGCAGCGAACACCGGGGAGCTGTTTTTT
. | . | TRBJ2-7 | TRBV12-2 | CASRLGRDIRVEYF | TGTGCAAGTCGCTTAGGCCGGGACATAAGGGTGGAGTACTTC
TRBD1 | . | TRBJ1-1 | TRBV28 | CASVTGQGNTEAFF | TGTGCCAGCGTCACGGGACAGGGGAACACTGAAGCTTTCTTT
. | few | TRBJ1-4 | TRBV28 | CASSTGQINEKLFF | TGTGCCAGCAGTACAGGACAGATAAATGAAAAACTGTTTTTT
TRBD1 | . | TRBJ2-1 | TRBV7-9 | CASSPGTGAYNEQFF | TGTGCCAGCAGCCCCGGGACAGGAGCATACAATGAGCAGTTCTTC